The 8 T cell receptor beta chains presented below share a single source sample, sequenced in a study of OX40 agonist ivuxolimab in advanced cancers. Profiled with immunoSEQ multiplex PCR; TCRdb holds only in-frame clones, not every one. Found here are roughly 11,000 clones, approximately 84% of them singletons; the top ten hold about 14%. The sample here was CD4+ or CD8+ T cells sorted from blood, taken in a trial of the OX40 agonist ivuxolimab. These receptor sequences come from an adult with an advanced solid tumor such as melanoma, head and neck, liver or kidney cancer.

This clone rates as medium-sized. This CDR3 is CASSAPGVGALNTIYF. The DNA of the CDR3 is TGTGCCAGCAGTGCCCCGGGGGTGGGGGCCTTAAACACCATATATTTT. The chain is built from TRBV6-4 and TRBJ1-3; possible D gene TRBD1, 6 bases. The CDR3 runs to 16 residues. The germline CDR1 and CDR2 sequences are MRHNA and SNTAGT. The V gene lost 4 bases and the J gene lost 6 bases, with 19 bases spanning the gap.

With regard to this clone: The CDR3 carries no conserved terminal phenylalanine or tryptophan, so it likely arises from a read error. This chain joins TRBV4-3 and TRBJ1-2; D uncertain. Looked up from germline, CDR1 is LGHNA and CDR2 is YSLEER. Trimming cost V 0 bases and J 4 bases, with 12 bases left between them. The length of the CDR3 is 15 residues. In DNA form, the CDR3 reads TGCGCCAGCAGCCAAGAAGAGTCTGGGATCTATGGCTACACCTCC. Amino acids: CASSQEESGIYGYTS.

The CDR3 coding sequence is TGTGCCAGCAGTTATCAGGGGTTTGAAGCTTTCTTT. Its translation: CASSYQGFEAFF. The rearrangement joins TRBV6-6 to TRBJ1-1, with TRBD1 as a possible D gene (6 bases). V was pared by 3 bases and J by 7 bases, with 9 bases between. The germline V gene has CDR1 MNHNY and CDR2 SVGAGI (reference sequence). This CDR3 is 12 amino acids long.

The genes are TRBV19 and TRBJ1-4; possibly TRBD1 for D (6 bases). The CDR3 runs to 11 residues. Trimming took 4 bases from V and 11 from J, leaving 8 bases between them. Germline V lookup: CDR1 LNHDA, CDR2 SQIVND (reference sequence). The CDR3 bases are TGTGCCAGTAGTAGGGGACATAAACTGTTTTTT. It translates to CASSRGHKLFF. The entire variable domain, with the rest obtained from reference TRBV19 and TRBJ1-4, is as follows: DGGITQSPKYLFRKEGQNVTLSCEQNLNHDAMYWYRQDPGQGLRLIYYSQIVNDFQKGDIAEGYSVSREKKESFPLTVTSAQKNPTAFYLCASSRGHKLFFGSGTQLSVL.

In its sample, this clone was seen once. The chain combines TRBV11-3 with TRBJ2-5; perhaps D is TRBD1 or TRBD2 (5 bases each). CDR3 length equals 13 residues. The germline CDR1 and CDR2 sequences are SGHNT and YENEEA. Trimming stripped 5 bases from V and 8 bases from J, with 15 bases between. In DNA form, the CDR3 reads TGTGCCAGCAGCCTATTGGACTGGACAACCCAGTACTTC. Translated: CASSLLDWTTQYF.

The chain's CDR3 is CASSSRGPYGYTF. CDR3 in DNA: TGTGCCAGCAGTTCCCGGGGCCCCTATGGCTACACCTTC. This chain links TRBV27 with TRBJ1-2; possibly TRBD1 for D (5 bases). Germline V lookup: CDR1 MNHEY, CDR2 SMNVEV (reference sequence). The CDR3 has 13 amino acids. The V and J ends lost 4 bases and 4 bases respectively, with 10 bases between them.

The chain is built from TRBV19 and TRBJ1-1; D gene unclear. The CDR3 is 13 residues long. Germline CDR1 and CDR2: LNHDA and SQIVND (reference sequence). Trimming left V 4 bases short and J 6 bases short, with 12 bases between. In DNA form, the CDR3 reads TGTGCCAGTAGTAGACCCGACGGTTCTGAAGCTTTCTTT. Translated, it gives CASSRPDGSEAFF.

The chain carries TRBV18 and TRBJ2-7; D remains unclear. Germline CDR1 reads KGHSH; CDR2 reads LQKENI. This CDR3 has 13 amino acids. V was pared by 3 bases and J by 2 bases, with 8 bases between. CDR3 sequence reads: CASSPARAYEQYF. The CDR3 bases are TGTGCCAGCTCACCGGCCAGAGCCTACGAGCAGTACTTC.